This T cell receptor (beta chain) emerged from a study of human T cells and chemical hapten exposure. Looking at the study overall: Small pooled library volume differences chiefly drove per-sample TCR yield variation. Study-wide points: DPC sensitization produced no change in TCRs with frequency above 1 in 1000.

This clonotype was recorded many times. The antigen remains unidentified. During construction of the library, unique molecular identifiers were attached to individual cDNA molecules for quantitative, reproducible TCR counting. TCRdb reanalysed the RACE reads using MiXCR and keeps one entry per CDR3 protein. This sample has 65,000 or so distinct CDR3 sequences, with about 6% found just once. Stated time point: healthy volunteer bleed at 6 weeks. Extraction yielded total RNA from whole blood (unfractionated). Sequencing was performed on whole blood. This clonotype was obtained from a female donor in good health. Some clones in this sample may be carry-over from other donors' samples.

The CDR3 loop is CASSQGTSRYNEQFF. Written as DNA, the CDR3 is TGTGCCAGCAGCCAAGGGACTAGCCGGTACAATGAGCAGTTCTTC. The gene calls are TRBV3-1 and TRBJ2-1; the match to TRBD2 covers 8 bases. The CDR3 totals 15 residues. Looked up from germline, CDR1 is LGHDT and CDR2 is YNNKEL (reference sequence). Trimming removed 1 base from V and 4 bases from J; junction bases left unmatched: 3.